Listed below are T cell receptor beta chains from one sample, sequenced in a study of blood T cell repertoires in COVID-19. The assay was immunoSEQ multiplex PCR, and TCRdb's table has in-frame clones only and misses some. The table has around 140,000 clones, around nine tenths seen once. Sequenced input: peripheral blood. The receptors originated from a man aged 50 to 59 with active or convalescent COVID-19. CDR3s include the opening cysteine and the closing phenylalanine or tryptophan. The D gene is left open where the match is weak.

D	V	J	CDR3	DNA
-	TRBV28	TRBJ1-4	CASIQLQGGEKLFF	TGTGCCAGCATCCAGCTTCAGGGCGGTGAAAAACTGTTTTTT
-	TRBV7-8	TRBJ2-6	CASSPDSPRVLTF	TGTGCCAGCAGCCCGGACAGCCCCCGCGTCCTGACTTTC
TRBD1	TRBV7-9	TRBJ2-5	CASSSGDSQETQYF	TGTGCCAGCAGCTCTGGGGACAGCCAAGAGACCCAGTACTTC
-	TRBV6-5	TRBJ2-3	CASSSRADTQYF	TGTGCCAGCAGTTCGCGAGCGGATACGCAGTATTTT
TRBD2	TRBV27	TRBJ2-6	CASSAVPGGPSTGANVLTF	TGTGCCAGCTCAGCAGTTCCGGGAGGGCCTTCAACCGGGGCCAACGTCCTGACTTTC
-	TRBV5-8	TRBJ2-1	CASSPGHFWFF	TGTGCCAGCAGCCCCGGACACTTCTGGTTCTTC
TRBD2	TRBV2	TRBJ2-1	CASRGLAGSENEQFF	TGTGCCAGCAGAGGACTAGCGGGTTCCGAGAATGAGCAGTTCTTC
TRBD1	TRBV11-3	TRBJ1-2	CASSCGDRGVYGYTF	TGTGCCAGCAGCTGTGGGGACAGGGGGGTATATGGCTACACCTTC
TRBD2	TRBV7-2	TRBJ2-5	CASSFSAGGRQGETQYF	TGTGCCAGCAGCTTCTCTGCGGGGGGGCGGCAAGGGGAGACCCAGTACTTC
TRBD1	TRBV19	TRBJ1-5	CASTPDRGRGQPQHF	TGTGCCAGTACTCCGGACAGGGGCCGCGGGCAGCCCCAGCATTTT
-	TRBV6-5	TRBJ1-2	CASSPGTHTNYGYTF	TGTGCCAGCAGTCCCGGGACACACACTAACTATGGCTACACCTTC
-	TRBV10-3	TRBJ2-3	CAIKEQLEGFGDTQYF	TGTGCCATCAAAGAACAACTGGAGGGGTTTGGAGATACGCAGTATTTT
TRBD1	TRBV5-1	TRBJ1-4	CASSLDGQGLEKLFF	TGCGCCAGCAGCTTAGACGGACAGGGGCTTGAAAAACTGTTTTTT
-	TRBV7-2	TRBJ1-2	CASSLSPGSNYGYTF	TGTGCCAGCAGCTTAAGTCCGGGTTCAAACTATGGCTACACCTTC
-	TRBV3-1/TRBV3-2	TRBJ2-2	CASSLSAKNTGELFF	TGTGCCAGCAGCCTTAGCGCTAAGAACACCGGGGAGCTGTTTTTT
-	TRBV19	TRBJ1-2	CASSIQAKDYGYTF	TGTGCCAGTAGTATCCAGGCGAAAGACTATGGCTACACCTTC
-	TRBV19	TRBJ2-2	CASRRKTDTGELFF	TGTGCCAGTAGAAGAAAGACAGACACCGGGGAGCTGTTTTTT
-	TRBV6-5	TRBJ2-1	CASSPTLRGQFF	TGTGCCAGCAGTCCTACTCTTAGGGGGCAGTTCTTC
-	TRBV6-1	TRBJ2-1	CASSEGGIYNEQFF	TGTGCCAGCAGTGAAGGAGGAATCTACAATGAGCAGTTCTTC
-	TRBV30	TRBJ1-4	CAWSVSWASSPNEKLFF	TGTGCCTGGAGTGTATCGTGGGCAAGCAGTCCTAATGAAAAACTGTTTTTT